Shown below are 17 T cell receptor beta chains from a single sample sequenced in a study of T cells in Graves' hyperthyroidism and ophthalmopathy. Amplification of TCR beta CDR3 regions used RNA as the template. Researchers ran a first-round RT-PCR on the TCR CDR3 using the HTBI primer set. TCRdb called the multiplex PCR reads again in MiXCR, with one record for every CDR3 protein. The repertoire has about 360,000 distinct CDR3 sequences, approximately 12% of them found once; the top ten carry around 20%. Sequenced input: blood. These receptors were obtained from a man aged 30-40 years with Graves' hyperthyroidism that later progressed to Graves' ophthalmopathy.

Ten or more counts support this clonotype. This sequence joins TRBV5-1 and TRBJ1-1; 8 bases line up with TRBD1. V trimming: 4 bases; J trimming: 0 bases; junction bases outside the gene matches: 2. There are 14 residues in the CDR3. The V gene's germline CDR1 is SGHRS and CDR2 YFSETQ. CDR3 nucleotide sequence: TGCGCCAGCAGCACGACAGGGGTGAACACTGAAGCTTTCTTT. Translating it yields CASSTTGVNTEAFF.

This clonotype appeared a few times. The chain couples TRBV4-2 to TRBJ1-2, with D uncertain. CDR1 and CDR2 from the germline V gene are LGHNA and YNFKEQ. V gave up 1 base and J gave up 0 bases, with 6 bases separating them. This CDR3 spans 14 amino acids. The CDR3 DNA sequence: TGTGCCAGCAGCCAAGCCCCCTCTAACTATGGCTACACCTTC. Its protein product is CASSQAPSNYGYTF.

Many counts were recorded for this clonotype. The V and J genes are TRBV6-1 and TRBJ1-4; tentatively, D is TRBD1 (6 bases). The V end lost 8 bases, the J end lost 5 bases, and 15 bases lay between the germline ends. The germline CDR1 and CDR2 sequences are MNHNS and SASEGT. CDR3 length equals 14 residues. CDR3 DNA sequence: TGTGCCAGCTTAACAGGGCAAGGAAATGAAAAACTGTTTTTT. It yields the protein CASLTGQGNEKLFF.

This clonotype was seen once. The CDR3 region has the DNA TGTGCCACCAGTGATTCAGGGAATCAGCCCCAGCATTTT. Translation: CATSDSGNQPQHF. The gene calls are TRBV24-1 and TRBJ1-5; D possibly corresponds to TRBD1 (5 bases). The germline V gene has CDR1 KGHDR and CDR2 SFDVKD. The CDR3 spans 13 residues. Trimming removed 2 bases from V and 4 bases from J, with 5 bases in between.

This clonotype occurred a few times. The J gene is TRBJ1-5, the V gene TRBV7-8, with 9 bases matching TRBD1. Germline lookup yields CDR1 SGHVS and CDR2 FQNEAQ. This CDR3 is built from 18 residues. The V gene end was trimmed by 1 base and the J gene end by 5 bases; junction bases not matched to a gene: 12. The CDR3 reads CASSLGGQGLGGDQPQHF. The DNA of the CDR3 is TGTGCCAGCAGCTTAGGGGGACAGGGTTTGGGGGGCGATCAGCCCCAGCATTTT.

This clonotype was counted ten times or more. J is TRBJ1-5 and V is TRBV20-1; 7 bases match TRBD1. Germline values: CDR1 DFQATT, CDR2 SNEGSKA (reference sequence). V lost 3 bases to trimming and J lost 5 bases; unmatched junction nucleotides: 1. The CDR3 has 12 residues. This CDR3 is CSASTGDQPQHF. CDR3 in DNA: TGCAGTGCTAGCACAGGGGATCAGCCCCAGCATTTT.

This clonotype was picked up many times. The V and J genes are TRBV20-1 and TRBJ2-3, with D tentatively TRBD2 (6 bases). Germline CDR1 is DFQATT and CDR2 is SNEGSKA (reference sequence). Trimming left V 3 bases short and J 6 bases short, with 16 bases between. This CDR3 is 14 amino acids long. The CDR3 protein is CSARVGGGGDTQYF. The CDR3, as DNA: TGCAGTGCTAGGGTGGGGGGAGGCGGGGATACGCAGTATTTT.

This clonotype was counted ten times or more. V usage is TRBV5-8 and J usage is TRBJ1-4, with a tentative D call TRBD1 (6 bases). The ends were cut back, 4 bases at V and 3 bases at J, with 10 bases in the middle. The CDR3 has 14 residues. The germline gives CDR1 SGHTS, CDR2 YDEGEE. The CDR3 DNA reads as TGTGCCAGCAGCCAGGGGCTAGCTAATGAAAAACTGTTTTTT. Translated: CASSQGLANEKLFF.

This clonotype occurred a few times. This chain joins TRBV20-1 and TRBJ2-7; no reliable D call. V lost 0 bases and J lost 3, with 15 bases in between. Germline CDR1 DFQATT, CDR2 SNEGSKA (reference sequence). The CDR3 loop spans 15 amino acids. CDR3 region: CSARDRATPHYEQYF. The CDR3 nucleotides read TGCAGTGCTAGAGATCGAGCCACTCCGCACTACGAGCAGTACTTC.

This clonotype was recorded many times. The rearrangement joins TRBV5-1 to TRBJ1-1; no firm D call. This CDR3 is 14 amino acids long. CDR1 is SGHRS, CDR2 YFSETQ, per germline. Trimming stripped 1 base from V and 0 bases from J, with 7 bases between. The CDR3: CASSLRTVNTEAFF. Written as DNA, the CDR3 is TGCGCCAGCAGCTTGAGGACGGTGAACACTGAAGCTTTCTTT.

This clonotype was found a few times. The CDR3 sequence: CAIRDHGTAGPPDTQYF. In DNA, the CDR3 is TGTGCCATCAGGGACCATGGGACTGCAGGGCCGCCAGATACGCAGTATTTT. This chain connects TRBV10-3 to TRBJ2-3, with D perhaps matching TRBD2 (6 bases). V dropped 6 bases and J dropped 4 bases, with 23 bases sitting between them. This CDR3 region has 17 residues. Per germline, CDR1 ENHRY and CDR2 SYGVKD.

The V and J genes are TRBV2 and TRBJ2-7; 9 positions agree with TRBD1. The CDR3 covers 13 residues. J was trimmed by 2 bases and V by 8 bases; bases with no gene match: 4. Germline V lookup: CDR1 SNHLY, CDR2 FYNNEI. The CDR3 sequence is CASGGTGTYEQYF. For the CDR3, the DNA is TGTGCCAGCGGCGGGACAGGGACCTACGAGCAGTACTTC.

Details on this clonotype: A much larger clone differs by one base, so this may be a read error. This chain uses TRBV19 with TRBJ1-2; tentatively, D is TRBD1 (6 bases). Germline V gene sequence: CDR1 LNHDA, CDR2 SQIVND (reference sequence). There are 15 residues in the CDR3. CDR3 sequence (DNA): TGTGCCAGTGGTATCGGGGGCGGCTTTAACTATGGCTACACCTTC. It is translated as CASGIGGGFNYGYTF.

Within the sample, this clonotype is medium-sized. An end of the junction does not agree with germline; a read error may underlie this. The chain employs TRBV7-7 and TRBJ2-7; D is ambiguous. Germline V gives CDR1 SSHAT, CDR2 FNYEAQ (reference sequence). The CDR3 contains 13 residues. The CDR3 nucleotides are TGTGCTAGCAGCTTAGGGCCGTCCTACGAGCAGTACTTC. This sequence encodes CASSLGPSYEQYF.

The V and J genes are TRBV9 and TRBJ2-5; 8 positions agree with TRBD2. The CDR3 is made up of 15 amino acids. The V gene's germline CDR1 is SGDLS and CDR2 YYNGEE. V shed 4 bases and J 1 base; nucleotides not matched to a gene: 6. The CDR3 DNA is TGTGCCAGCAGCCCGGGACTAGGGCCCCAAGAGACCCAGTACTTC. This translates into CASSPGLGPQETQYF.

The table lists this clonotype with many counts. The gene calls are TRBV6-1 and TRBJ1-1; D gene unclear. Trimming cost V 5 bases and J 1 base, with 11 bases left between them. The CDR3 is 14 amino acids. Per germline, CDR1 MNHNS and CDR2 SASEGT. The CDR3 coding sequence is TGTGCCAGCAGTTCCTTCCGGGGGAACACTGAAGCTTTCTTT. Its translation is CASSSFRGNTEAFF.

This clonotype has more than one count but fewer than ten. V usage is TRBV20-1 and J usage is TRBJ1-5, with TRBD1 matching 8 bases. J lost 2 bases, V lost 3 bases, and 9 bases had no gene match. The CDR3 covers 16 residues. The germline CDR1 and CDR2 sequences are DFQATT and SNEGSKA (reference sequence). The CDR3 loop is CSASAGGLGGNQPQHF. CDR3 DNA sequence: TGCAGTGCTAGCGCAGGGGGCCTTGGTGGCAATCAGCCCCAGCATTTT.